The source of this T cell receptor beta chain is a study of blood T cell repertoires in COVID-19. V was trimmed by 5 bases and J by 4 bases, leaving 8 bases between them. The CDR3 is 12 amino acids. Per the germline V gene, CDR1 is WSHSY and CDR2 is SAAADI. Data came from immunoSEQ multiplex PCR; TCRdb stores just in-frame clones and leaves some out. The table shows around 100,000 clones, with approximately 90% occurring only once. This receptor was taken from a woman between 50 and 59 years old with acute or convalescent COVID-19. The V gene is TRBV10-2, the J gene TRBJ1-2, with D maybe TRBD1 (6 bases). Sequencing was carried out using peripheral blood. CDR3 residues: CASSKDSYGYTF. CDR3 in DNA: TGCGCCAGCAGTAAGGACAGCTATGGCTACACCTTC.